This T cell receptor (beta chain) is from a study of blood T cell repertoires in COVID-19. Whole-study context: The cDNA or gDNA used as material had been derived from T cells, B-cell-depleted T cells, or PBMCs.

The CDR3 contains 15 residues. Germline CDR1 SGHRS, CDR2 YFSETQ. V trimming: 1 base; J trimming: 10 bases; junction bases outside the gene matches: 11. In the original processing: For nucleated cells, counts were estimated from reference gene primer amplification. Repertoires were generated with immunoSEQ multiplex PCR, while TCRdb's copy carries only in-frame clones and drops some. V and J calls and clone size are given by that table; D and trimming were obtained from the DNA. This sample has 120,000 to 150,000 clones; approximately 80% occur once, and the top ten carry more than 7%. The rearrangement joins TRBV5-1 to TRBJ1-2; 9 bases match TRBD1. The clonotype was recovered from a human donor with acute or convalescent COVID-19. The donor label of this sample is uncertain. Sequencing was done on a sample of peripheral blood. CDR3 in DNA: TGCGCCAGCAGCTTGTTTGCTGGACAGGGGCTAGACTACACCTTC. Translating it yields CASSLFAGQGLDYTF.